Following are 3 T cell receptor beta chains from one sample sequenced in a study of tumor-infiltrating lymphocytes in primary liver carcinoma. Total RNA amounting to roughly 480 ng was the source from which TCR beta cDNA was made with a constant-region primer. The TCR beta library was amplified through three nested multiplex PCR rounds in a modified ARM-PCR procedure. Primers for the first two PCR rounds were TRBV1-TRBV30 forward primers and a C-beta reverse primer (around 10 cycles per round). TCRdb re-called the multiplex PCR reads with MiXCR, one entry per CDR3 protein. The table records fewer than 350,000 distinct CDR3 sequences, almost 65% of them present only once. They got blood RNA out of unsorted whole blood and also pulled out germline DNA. Material: peripheral blood. These receptors came from a man aged 40-55 years with primary liver carcinoma and hepatitis B virus infection.

This clonotype has a handful of counts. At one end the junction does not follow the germline gene, possibly because of a read error. V gene TRBV11-2 combines with J gene TRBJ2-2; TRBD1 might be the D (6 bases). CDR1 SGHAT and CDR2 FQNNGV come from the germline V gene. This CDR3 region has 15 residues. CDR3 amino acids: CASSYKGGDTVELFF. The CDR3 region has the DNA TGTGCCAGCAGTTATAAGGGTGGGGACACCGTGGAGCTGTTTTTT.

This clonotype was seen at least ten times. This chain links TRBV29-1 with TRBJ1-2; 9 nucleotides agree with TRBD1. Trimming took 6 bases from V and 10 from J; bases not matched to a gene: 6. This CDR3 contains 11 residues. Germline V gene lookup returns CDR1 SQVTM and CDR2 ANQGSEA. The CDR3 bases are TGCAGCGTCGCACAGGGGGCTGACTACACCTTC. It encodes CSVAQGADYTF.

This chain uses TRBV6-1 with TRBJ1-6; D might be TRBD1 (5 bases). The CDR3 sequence is 17 residues long. Germline V CDR1 and CDR2: MNHNS, SASEGT. Trimming pared 3 bases from V and 9 bases from J, leaving 21 bases between. CDR3 DNA: TGTGCCAGCAGTGATGAGCGGGGACCTCCCTTCAGTTCACCCCTCCACTTT. Translation gives CASSDERGPPFSSPLHF.